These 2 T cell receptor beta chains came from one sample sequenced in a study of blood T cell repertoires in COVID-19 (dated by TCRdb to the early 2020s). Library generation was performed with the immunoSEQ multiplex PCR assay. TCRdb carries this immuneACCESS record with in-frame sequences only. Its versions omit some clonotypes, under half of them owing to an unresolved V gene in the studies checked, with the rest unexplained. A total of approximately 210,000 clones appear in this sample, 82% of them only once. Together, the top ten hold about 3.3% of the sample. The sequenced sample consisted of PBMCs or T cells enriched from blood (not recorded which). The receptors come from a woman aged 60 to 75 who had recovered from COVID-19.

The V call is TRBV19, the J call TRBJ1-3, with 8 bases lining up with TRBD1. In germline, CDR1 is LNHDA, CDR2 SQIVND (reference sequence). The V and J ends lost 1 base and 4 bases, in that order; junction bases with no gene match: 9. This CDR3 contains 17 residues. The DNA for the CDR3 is TGTGCCAGTAGTATAGCGTCGACAGGGGCCTCGGGAAACACCATATATTTT. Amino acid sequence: CASSIASTGASGNTIYF.

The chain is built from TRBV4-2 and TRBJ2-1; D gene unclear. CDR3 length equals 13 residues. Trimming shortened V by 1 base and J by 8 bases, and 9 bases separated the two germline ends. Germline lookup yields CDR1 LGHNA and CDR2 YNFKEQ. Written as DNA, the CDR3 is TGTGCCAGCAGCCAAGCTTTGGAGCATGAGCAGTTCTTC. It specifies CASSQALEHEQFF.